These 9 T cell receptor beta chains originate from one sample sequenced in a study of T cells in Graves' hyperthyroidism and ophthalmopathy. TCR beta CDR3 regions were amplified from RNA. Using the HTBI primer set, a first-round RT-PCR was run on the TCR CDR3. TCRdb independently ran MiXCR on the multiplex PCR reads; one entry per CDR3 protein. This table has 410,000 or so distinct CDR3 sequences, roughly 14% appearing once. The sequenced material came from blood. The receptors stem from a man younger than 35 with Graves' ophthalmopathy.

This clonotype was detected many times. The DNA for the CDR3 is TGTGCCAGCAGCCGCCTGAGGGACAGGGTTTGTCTTCTTGTCAAAAACATTCAGTACTTC. Translation gives CASSRLRDRVCLLVKNIQYF. V and J are TRBV7-6 and TRBJ2-4; 9 nucleotides agree with TRBD1. The CDR3 is made up of 20 amino acids. The V segment lost 5 bases and the J segment 3 bases; nucleotides outside the gene matches: 20. The germline V gene encodes CDR1 SGHVS and CDR2 FNYEAQ.

This clonotype has at least ten counts. The chain has TRBV7-9 and TRBJ2-1; 10 positions match TRBD2. CDR1 and CDR2 (germline): SEHNR, FQNEAQ (reference sequence). With V trimmed by 5 bases and J by 8 bases, 12 bases remained unmatched. CDR3 length: 16 amino acids. The CDR3 reads CASSLRERGGYYEQFF. The CDR3 bases are TGTGCCAGCAGCCTAAGGGAGCGGGGGGGCTATTATGAGCAGTTCTTC.

There are many counts of this clonotype. The V and J genes are TRBV13 and TRBJ2-3; D might be TRBD1 (6 bases). The CDR3 loop spans 14 amino acids. Trimming pared 2 bases from V and 2 bases from J, leaving 8 bases between. Germline V gene data show CDR1 as PRHDT and CDR2 as FYEKMQ (reference sequence). The CDR3 reads CASSLRGNTDTQYF. The CDR3 nucleotides read TGTGCCAGCAGCTTAAGGGGGAACACAGATACGCAGTATTTT.

This chain connects TRBV12-3 or TRBV12-4 to TRBJ2-3; 7 nucleotides line up with TRBD1. V shed 6 bases and J 0 bases; nucleotides not matched to a gene: 3. The CDR3 loop spans 14 amino acids. The CDR3 bases are TGTGCCAGCAGGACGACAGGGAGCACAGATACGCAGTATTTT. Its protein product is CASRTTGSTDTQYF.

In this sample, this clonotype turned up many times. At one end the junction does not follow the germline gene, possibly because of a read error. The V and J genes are TRBV5-1 and TRBJ1-1; the D is unclear. Per germline, CDR1 SGHRS and CDR2 YFSETQ. The CDR3 is made up of 14 amino acids. This chain's CDR3 is CASSLGGLNTEAFF. CDR3 in DNA: TGTGCCAGCAGCTTAGGAGGGTTAAACACTGAAGCTTTCTTT. Looking up the rest from reference TRBV5-1 and TRBJ1-1 gives the full variable domain: KAGVTQTPRYLIKTRGQQVTLSCSPISGHRSVSWYQQTPGQGLQFLFEYFSETQRNKGNFPGRFSGRQFSNSRSEMNVSTLELGDSALYLCASSLGGLNTEAFFGQGTRLTVV.

Ten or more counts support this clonotype. The rearrangement uses TRBV5-1 and TRBJ2-3; 8 bases are shared with TRBD1. CDR3 length: 14 amino acids. J was trimmed by 1 base and V by 4 bases; bases with no gene match: 2. In germline, CDR1 is SGHRS, CDR2 YFSETQ. CDR3 region: CASSKGQGTDTQYF. In DNA form, the CDR3 reads TGCGCCAGCAGCAAGGGACAGGGCACAGATACGCAGTATTTT.

In its sample, this clonotype was seen many times. This chain uses TRBV5-1 with TRBJ2-1, with D perhaps matching TRBD1 (6 bases). The germline V and J ends were trimmed by 4 bases and 3 bases, with 17 bases remaining between them. The germline CDR1 and CDR2 sequences are SGHRS and YFSETQ. There are 16 residues in the CDR3. Here the CDR3 DNA reads TGCGCCAGCAGCCTTGGGGGCAACTCTGACTACAATGAGCAGTTCTTC. It specifies CASSLGGNSDYNEQFF.

CDR3 amino acids: CASSVGLGRQTQYF. The CDR3, as DNA: TGTGCCAGCAGCGTAGGTTTAGGCCGGCAGACCCAGTACTTC. The chain has TRBV9 and TRBJ2-5; D not certain. Trimming took off 0 bases at V and 6 bases at J, with 12 bases between the two ends. This CDR3 spans 14 amino acids. Germline V CDR1 and CDR2: SGDLS, YYNGEE.

In this sample, this clonotype turned up many times. The chain has TRBV3-1 and TRBJ2-7; TRBD2 might be the D (6 bases). The CDR3 has 14 amino acids. Trimming shortened V by 4 bases and J by 4 bases, and 14 bases separated the two germline ends. Germline CDR1 LGHDT, CDR2 YNNKEL (reference sequence). For the CDR3, the DNA is TGTGCCAGCAGCCTGACTGGGACTGGGTACGAGCAGTACTTC. Its protein is CASSLTGTGYEQYF.